The rows below give T cell receptor beta chains drawn from one sample of a study of identical twins. From the 5' RACE reads, TCRdb called clonotypes with MiXCR, one entry per CDR3 protein. This sample has approximately 260,000 distinct CDR3 sequences, with roughly 8.7% found just once. These data also formed part of another study, on yellow fever vaccine responses in identical twins.

The sequencing input was CD8+ T cells sorted from blood. Receptor source: a woman aged 18-35 years in good health. Both conserved end residues are part of each CDR3. The D gene is left open where the match is weak. Only part of the rows carry a size: once, few, many, or a class if the clone is expanded.

D: -
J: TRBJ2-3
V: TRBV4-1
size: few
CDR3: CASSQELRFTDTQYF
DNA: TGCGCCAGCAGCCAAGAGCTTCGATTCACAGATACGCAGTATTTT

D: -
J: TRBJ1-6
V: TRBV9
size: many
CDR3: CASSPFARVGNSPLHF
DNA: TGTGCCAGCAGCCCTTTTGCAAGGGTTGGCAATTCACCCCTCCACTTT

D: -
J: TRBJ2-2
V: TRBV29-1
size: few
CDR3: CSVEGSLRTGELFF
DNA: TGCAGCGTTGAAGGGTCGCTCCGGACCGGGGAGCTGTTTTTT

D: TRBD2
J: TRBJ2-1
V: TRBV6-4
size: few
CDR3: CASSDSGTSSYNEQFF
DNA: TGTGCCAGCAGTGACTCGGGGACTAGCTCCTACAATGAGCAGTTCTTC

D: -
J: TRBJ2-1
V: TRBV29-1
size: many
CDR3: CSVPDRNEQFF
DNA: TGCAGCGTTCCCGATCGGAATGAGCAGTTCTTC

D: TRBD1
J: TRBJ2-4
V: TRBV11-1
size: few
CDR3: CASSSSTTGATKRDIQYF
DNA: TGTGCCAGCAGCTCCTCTACGACAGGGGCAACGAAGCGAGACATTCAGTACTTC

D: -
J: TRBJ1-2
V: TRBV10-2
size: many
CDR3: CASSDQINYGYTF
DNA: TGCGCCAGCAGTGACCAGATTAACTATGGCTACACCTTC

D: -
J: TRBJ1-3
V: TRBV11-2
size: few
CDR3: CASSLEVIGNTIYF
DNA: TGTGCCAGCAGCTTAGAAGTCATCGGAAACACCATATATTTT

D: TRBD2
J: TRBJ2-1
V: TRBV27
size: -
CDR3: CASSLRLAGGRDEQFF
DNA: TGTGCCAGCAGTTTACGACTAGCGGGGGGGCGCGATGAGCAGTTCTTC

D: TRBD2
J: TRBJ2-7
V: TRBV29-1
size: few
CDR3: CSVEKSGTSVYEQYF
DNA: TGCAGCGTTGAAAAATCCGGGACTAGCGTCTACGAGCAGTACTTC

D: -
J: TRBJ1-2
V: TRBV20-1
size: -
CDR3: CSVGVLSYGYTF
DNA: TGCAGTGTCGGGGTCCTGAGCTATGGCTACACCTTC

D: -
J: TRBJ1-1
V: TRBV6-2/TRBV6-3
size: many
CDR3: CASSYPDFTEAFF
DNA: TGTGCCAGCAGTTACCCGGATTTCACTGAAGCTTTCTTT

D: TRBD1
J: TRBJ2-7
V: TRBV29-1
size: many
CDR3: CSVKRDRREQYF
DNA: TGCAGCGTAAAACGGGACAGGAGAGAGCAGTACTTC

D: TRBD1
J: TRBJ2-7
V: TRBV28
size: -
CDR3: CASGDRLISYEQYF
DNA: TGTGCCAGTGGGGACAGGTTGATATCCTACGAGCAGTACTTC

D: -
J: TRBJ2-7
V: TRBV27
size: few
CDR3: CASGIAYEQYF
DNA: TGTGCCAGCGGAATTGCCTACGAGCAGTACTTC

D: -
J: TRBJ2-1
V: TRBV4-1
size: many
CDR3: CASSTRGLDQFF
DNA: TGCGCCAGCAGCACCCGAGGCCTAGATCAGTTCTTC

D: -
J: TRBJ2-1
V: TRBV2
size: -
CDR3: CASIIYDEQFF
DNA: TGTGCCAGCATTATATACGATGAGCAGTTCTTC

D: -
J: TRBJ2-3
V: TRBV14
size: many
CDR3: CASSPGTNTDTQYF
DNA: TGTGCCAGCAGCCCAGGGACAAACACAGATACGCAGTATTTT

D: TRBD1
J: TRBJ2-7
V: TRBV7-9
size: few
CDR3: CASSSSGDRHIYEQYF
DNA: TGTGCCAGCAGCTCCTCGGGGGACAGGCACATCTACGAGCAGTACTTC

D: -
J: TRBJ2-5
V: TRBV2
size: -
CDR3: CASMGLGETQYF
DNA: TGTGCCAGCATGGGACTCGGAGAGACCCAGTACTTC

D: TRBD2
J: TRBJ2-1
V: TRBV4-3
size: -
CDR3: CASSQVLAGVNNEQFF
DNA: TGCGCCAGCAGCCAAGTGCTAGCGGGAGTCAACAATGAGCAGTTCTTC

D: -
J: TRBJ2-7
V: TRBV25-1
size: -
CDR3: CASSELGNYEQYF
DNA: TGTGCCAGCAGTGAACTTGGCAACTACGAGCAGTACTTC

D: TRBD2
J: TRBJ2-1
V: TRBV6-5
size: few
CDR3: CASSLTSPTNVLYNEQFF
DNA: TGTGCCAGCAGCTTGACTAGCCCCACCAATGTTCTTTACAATGAGCAGTTCTTC

D: TRBD1
J: TRBJ2-3
V: TRBV7-9
size: -
CDR3: CASSSPRGSTDTQYF
DNA: TGTGCCAGCAGCTCCCCCAGGGGGAGCACAGATACGCAGTATTTT

D: -
J: TRBJ2-7
V: TRBV29-1
size: many
CDR3: CSSLHTPGEQYF
DNA: TGCAGCTCCCTGCACACCCCGGGGGAGCAGTACTTC

D: -
J: TRBJ2-7
V: TRBV24-1
size: few
CDR3: CATSGGDNPTYEQYF
DNA: TGTGCCACCAGTGGCGGGGACAATCCGACCTACGAGCAGTACTTC

D: -
J: TRBJ1-1
V: TRBV20-1
size: few
CDR3: CSARDLRNTEAFF
DNA: TGCAGTGCTAGAGATCTCAGGAACACTGAAGCTTTCTTT

D: TRBD1
J: TRBJ2-7
V: TRBV6-1
size: -
CDR3: CASSEEGQGSYEQYF
DNA: TGTGCCAGCAGTGAAGAGGGACAGGGATCTTACGAGCAGTACTTC

D: TRBD2
J: TRBJ2-3
V: TRBV2
size: -
CDR3: CASSANPGLADTQYF
DNA: TGTGCCAGCAGTGCGAACCCGGGACTAGCGGATACGCAGTATTTT

D: TRBD2
J: TRBJ2-7
V: TRBV7-9
size: -
CDR3: CASSSLSGGKYEQYF
DNA: TGTGCCAGCAGCTCCCTGTCGGGGGGTAAATACGAGCAGTACTTC

D: TRBD1
J: TRBJ2-1
V: TRBV27
size: few
CDR3: CASDRVEFF
DNA: TGTGCCAGCGACAGGGTCGAGTTCTTC

D: -
J: TRBJ2-1
V: TRBV7-3
size: few
CDR3: CASSPGGPSSYNEQFF
DNA: TGTGCCAGCAGCCCCGGGGGGCCCAGCTCCTACAATGAGCAGTTCTTC

D: -
J: TRBJ1-5
V: TRBV6-1
size: -
CDR3: CASRGGQLSNQPQHF
DNA: TGTGCCAGCAGAGGGGGGCAGTTGAGCAATCAGCCCCAGCATTTT

D: TRBD1
J: TRBJ2-7
V: TRBV19
size: few
CDR3: CASASGTGVGYEQYF
DNA: TGTGCCAGCGCCTCCGGGACAGGGGTTGGCTACGAGCAGTACTTC

D: -
J: TRBJ1-2
V: TRBV7-9
size: few
CDR3: CASTSTLTQPYGYTF
DNA: TGTGCCAGCACTTCAACCCTCACACAGCCCTATGGCTACACCTTC

D: -
J: TRBJ1-6
V: TRBV7-3
size: many
CDR3: CASSLNWNSPLHF
DNA: TGTGCCAGCAGCTTAAACTGGAATTCACCCCTCCACTTT

D: -
J: TRBJ2-3
V: TRBV12-3/TRBV12-4
size: many
CDR3: CASSPLRQGTDTQYF
DNA: TGTGCCAGCAGTCCCCTCCGACAGGGCACAGATACGCAGTATTTT

D: -
J: TRBJ2-2
V: TRBV2
size: few
CDR3: CASMGRGTSTGELFF
DNA: TGTGCCAGCATGGGCCGGGGCACAAGCACCGGGGAGCTGTTTTTT

D: TRBD2
J: TRBJ2-1
V: TRBV6-2/TRBV6-3
size: few
CDR3: CASSLPPLAELYNEQFF
DNA: TGTGCCAGCAGCCTACCCCCACTAGCGGAACTCTACAATGAGCAGTTCTTC

D: TRBD1
J: TRBJ2-7
V: TRBV7-3
size: many
CDR3: CASSPTTGIDSYEQYF
DNA: TGTGCCAGCAGTCCGACGACAGGGATCGACTCCTACGAGCAGTACTTC

D: -
J: TRBJ1-6
V: TRBV4-3
size: -
CDR3: CASSQDHIQDPVLHF
DNA: TGCGCCAGCAGCCAAGATCATATACAGGACCCCGTTCTCCACTTT